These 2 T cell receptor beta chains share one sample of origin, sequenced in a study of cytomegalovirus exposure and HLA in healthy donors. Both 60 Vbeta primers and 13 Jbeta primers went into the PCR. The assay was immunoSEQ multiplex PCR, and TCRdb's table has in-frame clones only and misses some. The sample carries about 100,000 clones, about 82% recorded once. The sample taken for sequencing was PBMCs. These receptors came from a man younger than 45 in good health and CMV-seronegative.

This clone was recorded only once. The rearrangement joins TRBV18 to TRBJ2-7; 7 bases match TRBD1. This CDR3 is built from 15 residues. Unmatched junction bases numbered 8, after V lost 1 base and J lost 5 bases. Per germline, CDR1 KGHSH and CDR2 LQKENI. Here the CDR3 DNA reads TGTGCCAGCTCACCACAACCGGGACAGCTCGACGAGCAGTACTTC. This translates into CASSPQPGQLDEQYF.

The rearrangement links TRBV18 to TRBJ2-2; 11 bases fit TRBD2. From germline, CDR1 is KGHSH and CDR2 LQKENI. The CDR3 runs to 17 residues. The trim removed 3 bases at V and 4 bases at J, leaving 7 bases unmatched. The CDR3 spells CASSPRILAGATGELFF. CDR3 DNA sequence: TGTGCCAGCTCACCCCGAATACTAGCGGGAGCCACCGGGGAGCTGTTTTTT.